One sample yielded the 32 T cell receptor beta chains listed below, sequenced in a study of blood T cell repertoires in COVID-19. The repertoire was sequenced with immunoSEQ multiplex PCR; TCRdb's copy has only in-frame clones and lacks some. The sample consists of some 180,000 clones, about 83% of them appearing once. The specimen was PBMCs or T cells enriched from blood (not recorded which). The source is a woman aged 30 to 39 who had been exposed to COVID-19.

This chain uses TRBV19 with TRBJ2-2, with D perhaps TRBD1 (6 bases). Germline CDR1 and CDR2: LNHDA and SQIVND (reference sequence). CDR3 size: 15 residues. Trimming left V 6 bases short and J 0 bases short, with 11 bases between. CDR3 nucleotide sequence: TGTGCCAGTAGCGGGACACCCGCGAACACCGGGGAGCTGTTTTTT. It specifies CASSGTPANTGELFF.

The chain carries TRBV9 and TRBJ2-7; 7 positions agree with TRBD1. The CDR3 sequence is 13 residues long. V was clipped by 4 bases and J by 5 bases; unmatched bases: 6. Germline assignment: CDR1 SGDLS and CDR2 YYNGEE. The CDR3 loop reads CASSPPGQNEQYF. CDR3 coding DNA: TGTGCCAGCAGCCCCCCGGGACAGAACGAGCAGTACTTC.

The chain links TRBV27 to TRBJ2-1, with a tentative D call TRBD1 (5 bases). V lost 6 bases, J lost 4 bases, and 7 bases lay in between. Germline values: CDR1 MNHEY, CDR2 SMNVEV (reference sequence). CDR3 size: 12 residues. CDR3 loop: CASRQGYNEQFF. The CDR3 nucleotides are TGTGCCAGCAGGCAGGGATACAATGAGCAGTTCTTC.

In its sample, this clone was seen once. The junction departs from the called germline gene at one end, perhaps through a read error. The V and J genes are TRBV6-5 and TRBJ2-7; TRBD1 matches 7 bases. CDR1 is MNHEY and CDR2 is SVGAGI in the germline V gene. The CDR3 contains 13 residues. The CDR3 nucleotides are TGTGCCAGCAGTCAGGCAAGAGGGACAGCTCCTCTCTTC. Protein product: CASSQARGTAPLF.

The chain is built from TRBV6-5 and TRBJ1-1, with D uncertain. Germline-derived CDR1 and CDR2 are MNHEY and SVGAGI. CDR3 length: 10 residues. Trimming cost V 6 bases and J 11 bases, with 10 bases left between them. The CDR3 DNA is TGTGCCAGCAGGGGTTTGGAGGCTTTCTTT. Translating gives CASRGLEAFF.

There are a few counts of this clone. The rearrangement joins TRBV19 to TRBJ1-5; TRBD1 matches at 8 bases. CDR1 is LNHDA, CDR2 SQIVND, per germline (reference sequence). The CDR3 spans 14 residues. Trimming removed 6 bases from V and 8 bases from J; junction bases left unmatched: 9. The CDR3 reads CASRDGQGGKPQHF. CDR3 DNA: TGTGCCAGTAGGGACGGACAGGGAGGAAAGCCCCAGCATTTT.

The chain couples TRBV4-3 to TRBJ2-2; 7 bases agree with TRBD1. After removal of 4 bases from V and 7 bases from J, the junction contained 15 bases not matched to a gene. Germline lookup yields CDR1 LGHNA and CDR2 YSLEER. The CDR3 extends over 17 amino acids. In nucleotides, the CDR3 is TGCGCCAGCAGCCGGTTACCAGCCGGACAGGATTACGGGGAGCTGTTTTTT. Translating gives CASSRLPAGQDYGELFF.

The V and J genes are TRBV15 and TRBJ1-5, with 7 positions matching TRBD1. Germline lookup yields CDR1 LNHNV and CDR2 YYDKDF (reference sequence). V shed 1 base and J 4 bases; nucleotides not matched to a gene: 1. The CDR3 consists of 14 residues. The CDR3 reads CATSRVQGNQPQHF. The CDR3 DNA is TGTGCCACCAGCAGAGTACAGGGGAATCAGCCCCAGCATTTT.

CDR3 sequence (DNA): TGTGCCAGCAGCCAGGACAGGAAATACACAGATACGCAGTATTTT. Translation: CASSQDRKYTDTQYF. The chain links TRBV6-5 to TRBJ2-3; 7 bases are a match to TRBD1. The trim removed 6 bases at V and 2 bases at J, leaving 8 bases unmatched. This CDR3 contains 15 residues. The germline gives CDR1 MNHEY, CDR2 SVGAGI.

V gene TRBV18 combines with J gene TRBJ2-3; 9 positions agree with TRBD1. The germline gives CDR1 KGHSH, CDR2 LQKENI. V dropped 3 bases and J dropped 1; count of bases not matched to a gene: 11. The CDR3 has 18 residues. The CDR3 sequence is CASSPLPLQGAGTDTQYF. The CDR3 DNA sequence: TGTGCCAGCTCACCTCTCCCATTACAGGGGGCTGGCACAGATACGCAGTATTTT. Looking up the rest from reference TRBV18 and TRBJ2-3 gives the full variable domain: NAGVMQNPRHLVRRRGQEARLRCSPMKGHSHVYWYRQLPEEGLKFMVYLQKENIIDESGMPKERFSAEFPKEGPSILRIQQVVRGDSAAYFCASSPLPLQGAGTDTQYFGPGTRLTVL.

The rearrangement joins TRBV19 to TRBJ2-7; D not resolved. The V and J ends lost 4 bases and 6 bases respectively, with 13 bases between them. The CDR3 sequence is 13 residues long. From germline, CDR1 is LNHDA and CDR2 SQIVND (reference sequence). The CDR3 here is CASSTDISVEQYF. CDR3 in DNA: TGTGCCAGTAGTACCGATATTTCGGTCGAGCAGTACTTC.

This rearrangement joins TRBV15 to TRBJ2-3; 9 nucleotides match TRBD2. The CDR3 is made up of 16 amino acids. With 3 bases clipped from V and 5 bases from J, the junction kept 9 bases outside the gene matches. Germline lookup yields CDR1 LNHNV and CDR2 YYDKDF (reference sequence). The CDR3 coding sequence is TGTGCCACCAGCAGGGGGGCGGGGGGGCGACAAGATACGCAGTATTTT. It encodes CATSRGAGGRQDTQYF.

V gene TRBV5-1 combines with J gene TRBJ1-4; D possibly corresponds to TRBD1 (6 bases). V was trimmed by 4 bases and J by 3 bases, leaving 13 bases between them. This CDR3 comprises 15 residues. Germline-derived CDR1 and CDR2 are SGHRS and YFSETQ. CDR3 coding DNA: TGCGCCAGCAGCGCCGAAGGGGGACCTAATGAAAAACTGTTTTTT. This translates into CASSAEGGPNEKLFF. Using reference TRBV5-1 and TRBJ1-4 for the parts outside the CDR3, the full variable domain is KAGVTQTPRYLIKTRGQQVTLSCSPISGHRSVSWYQQTPGQGLQFLFEYFSETQRNKGNFPGRFSGRQFSNSRSEMNVSTLELGDSALYLCASSAEGGPNEKLFFGSGTQLSVL.

CDR3 region: CASSPRQYYGYTF. DNA of the CDR3: TGTGCCAGCAGCCCTAGACAGTACTATGGCTACACCTTC. This rearrangement joins TRBV5-6 to TRBJ1-2; possible D gene TRBD1, 5 bases. CDR1 SGHDT and CDR2 YYEEEE come from the germline V gene. V was shortened by 4 bases and J by 3 bases, with 10 bases between the two germline ends. The CDR3 loop spans 13 amino acids.

DNA of the CDR3: TGTGCCAGCAGCGCCGGGACTAGCTCCCTTGGCGGCGACGAGCAGTACTTC. It encodes CASSAGTSSLGGDEQYF. V is TRBV5-4 and J is TRBJ2-7, with TRBD2 matching 9 bases. Trimming removed 4 bases from V and 5 bases from J; junction bases left unmatched: 16. Germline CDR1 reads SGHNT; CDR2 reads YYREEE (reference sequence). CDR3 length: 17 residues.

This clone was picked up a small number of times. The V gene is TRBV6-5, the J gene TRBJ1-2; TRBD1 agrees at 8 bases. The germline CDR1 and CDR2 sequences are MNHEY and SVGAGI. This CDR3 has 15 residues. The V segment lost 2 bases and the J segment 5 bases; nucleotides outside the gene matches: 7. The CDR3: CASSYGAGGRYGYTF. The CDR3 DNA sequence: TGTGCCAGCAGTTACGGGGCAGGGGGCCGGTATGGCTACACCTTC.

CDR3 coding DNA: TGTGCCACCAGACAAGACAGGGGAGTCTATGGCTACACCTTC. It is translated as CATRQDRGVYGYTF. The J gene is TRBJ1-2, the V gene TRBV15, with 8 bases identical to TRBD1. Germline V lookup: CDR1 LNHNV, CDR2 YYDKDF (reference sequence). This CDR3 region has 14 residues. Trimming took 6 bases from V and 4 from J; bases not matched to a gene: 7.

This clone was counted a single time. V is TRBV27 and J is TRBJ2-5, with D possibly matching TRBD2 (5 bases). The CDR3 covers 16 residues. The V end lost 0 bases, the J end lost 4 bases, and 15 bases lay between the germline ends. CDR1 is MNHEY, CDR2 SMNVEV, per germline (reference sequence). The CDR3: CASSLSSLARGETQYF. CDR3 coding DNA: TGTGCCAGCAGTTTATCTTCCCTAGCAAGAGGAGAGACCCAGTACTTC.

CDR3: CAISLTRQGEAFF. In DNA form, the CDR3 reads TGTGCCATCAGTCTGACTAGACAGGGAGAAGCTTTCTTT. This rearrangement joins TRBV10-3 to TRBJ1-1; 7 bases are a match to TRBD1. Unmatched junction bases numbered 8, after V lost 5 bases and J lost 8 bases. There are 13 residues in the CDR3. Germline CDR1 is ENHRY and CDR2 is SYGVKD.

The genes are TRBV7-6 and TRBJ1-1; 10 bases fit TRBD1. The V and J ends lost 1 base and 5 bases, in that order; junction bases with no gene match: 4. Germline V lookup: CDR1 SGHVS, CDR2 FNYEAQ. The CDR3 is made up of 15 amino acids. The CDR3 loop reads CASSLGGQGRTEAFF. CDR3 sequence (DNA): TGTGCCAGCAGCTTAGGGGGACAGGGGAGGACTGAAGCTTTCTTT.

This chain links TRBV5-4 with TRBJ1-1; weak D call: TRBD1 (5 bases). The V gene lost 4 bases and the J gene lost 4 bases, with 8 bases spanning the gap. The germline CDR1 and CDR2 sequences are SGHNT and YYREEE (reference sequence). The CDR3 runs 12 residues. The CDR3 reads CASSDDSTEAFF. Here the CDR3 DNA reads TGTGCCAGCAGCGACGACAGCACTGAAGCTTTCTTT.

A note on this clone: Distinct nucleotide sequences in the sample also encode this CDR3. This chain connects TRBV19 to TRBJ1-2; 8 nucleotides line up with TRBD1. Trimming removed 4 bases from V and 5 bases from J; junction bases left unmatched: 3. The CDR3 consists of 13 residues. CDR1 and CDR2 (germline): LNHDA, SQIVND (reference sequence). In nucleotides, the CDR3 is TGTGCCAGTAGTACAGGGGGCTCTTATGGCTACACCTTC. Translation gives CASSTGGSYGYTF.

The genes are TRBV6-6 and TRBJ2-5; unclear D gene. CDR3 size: 14 residues. Trimming cost V 2 bases and J 2 bases, with 9 bases left between them. In germline, CDR1 is MNHNY, CDR2 SVGAGI (reference sequence). The CDR3 here is CASSYPGKQETQYF. In DNA, the CDR3 is TGTGCCAGCAGTTACCCAGGCAAACAAGAGACCCAGTACTTC.

The rearrangement uses TRBV29-1 and TRBJ2-7, with D hard to call. Germline lookup yields CDR1 SQVTM and CDR2 ANQGSEA. V was cut by 4 bases and J by 0 bases, with 13 bases left in between. The CDR3 sequence is 14 residues long. As DNA, the CDR3 is TGCAGCGTTGTACCCGCGAAAAACTCCTACGAGCAGTACTTC. Its protein product is CSVVPAKNSYEQYF.

The chain employs TRBV5-4 and TRBJ1-4; no firm D call. Trimming shortened V by 2 bases and J by 8 bases, and 10 bases separated the two germline ends. The CDR3 covers 13 residues. CDR1 is SGHNT, CDR2 YYREEE, per germline (reference sequence). The CDR3 nucleotides read TGTGCCAGCAGCTTACCAGGTGCGGAAAAACTGTTTTTT. Residues: CASSLPGAEKLFF. Using reference TRBV5-4 and TRBJ1-4 for the parts outside the CDR3, the full variable domain is ETGVTQSPTHLIKTRGQQVTLRCSSQSGHNTVSWYQQALGQGPQFIFQYYREEENGRGNFPPRFSGLQFPNYSSELNVNALELDDSALYLCASSLPGAEKLFFGSGTQLSVL.

This chain uses TRBV10-2 with TRBJ2-1, with D unclear. Between the trimmed V and J ends, which lost 7 bases and 4 bases, there was a span of 8 bases. This CDR3 comprises 12 residues. The germline V gene has CDR1 WSHSY and CDR2 SAAADI. CDR3 region: CASTARYNEQFF. CDR3 nucleotide sequence: TGCGCCAGCACAGCTAGGTACAATGAGCAGTTCTTC.

This clone has more than one count but fewer than ten. This chain uses TRBV5-1 with TRBJ2-1; a possible D gene is TRBD2 (6 bases). Germline V lookup: CDR1 SGHRS, CDR2 YFSETQ. The germline V and J ends were trimmed by 0 bases and 10 bases, with 11 bases remaining between them. This CDR3 comprises 13 residues. The CDR3 loop is CASSLDEGREQFF. The CDR3 DNA follows: TGCGCCAGCAGCTTGGACGAGGGGAGGGAGCAGTTCTTC.

This chain joins TRBV6-5 and TRBJ1-3, with TRBD1 as a possible D gene (5 bases). Trimming took 11 bases from V and 2 from J, leaving 13 bases between them. This CDR3 spans 13 amino acids. Germline CDR1 MNHEY, CDR2 SVGAGI. CDR3 DNA sequence: TGTGCCGCCAGGGTTTCGGCTGGAAACACCATATATTTT. Amino acids: CAARVSAGNTIYF.

The chain uses TRBV9 and TRBJ1-2; a possible D gene is TRBD1 (5 bases). In germline, CDR1 is SGDLS, CDR2 YYNGEE. Trimming removed 4 bases at V and 7 bases at J, with 20 bases between. The CDR3 totals 15 residues. CDR3 nucleotides: TGTGCCAGCAGCCCGGCTACCCAGGGAGGTGGTGGCTACACCTTC. Translating gives CASSPATQGGGGYTF.

With regard to this clone: Other DNA sequences in this sample translate to the same CDR3. J is TRBJ1-6 and V is TRBV13; D call uncertain. Germline CDR1 and CDR2: PRHDT and FYEKMQ (reference sequence). V lost 0 bases and J lost 5, with 5 bases in between. This CDR3 spans 14 amino acids. This chain's CDR3 is CASSLGQDNSPLHF. The CDR3 nucleotides are TGTGCCAGCAGCTTAGGGCAGGATAATTCACCCCTCCACTTT.

This rearrangement joins TRBV6-5 to TRBJ1-5; maybe TRBD1 (6 bases). The CDR3 is 15 amino acids. V was trimmed by 5 bases and J by 4 bases, leaving 15 bases between them. Germline CDR1 and CDR2: MNHEY and SVGAGI. In DNA, the CDR3 is TGTGCCAGCAGTCCGACCGGACAGTTTAATCAGCCCCAGCATTTT. It specifies CASSPTGQFNQPQHF.

J is TRBJ2-1 and V is TRBV4-2, with TRBD2 matching over 11 bases. Losses at the gene ends were 0 bases for V and 3 bases for J; bases not matched to a gene: 7. The CDR3 runs to 18 residues. Germline CDR1 LGHNA, CDR2 YNFKEQ. CDR3 sequence (DNA): TGTGCCAGCAGCCAAGAGTCTAGCGGGGGGCCTTACTACAATGAGCAGTTCTTC. The encoded protein is CASSQESSGGPYYNEQFF.